Below are 15 T cell receptor beta chains sequenced from a single sample in a study of T cell repertoires in cytomegalovirus infection. For these TCRs, the target antigens are not known. MiXCR was run by TCRdb on the reads, yielding one entry per CDR3 protein. The sample includes approximately 990,000 distinct CDR3 sequences, approximately 33% of them seen just once. The source was cultured CD8+ T cells from PBMCs, collected from culture after CMV antigen stimulation. Source of these receptors: a human donor in good health (CMV status not recorded). Some clones in this sample may be carry-over from other donors' samples.

This chain links TRBV6-6 with TRBJ2-3; weak D call: TRBD1 (6 bases). The CDR3 has 16 amino acids. Germline V gene lookup returns CDR1 MNHNY and CDR2 SVGAGI (reference sequence). With 1 base removed from V and 1 base from J, the gap between germline ends came to 12 bases. The CDR3 sequence is CASSYFTGFRTDTQYF. For the CDR3, the DNA is TGTGCCAGCAGTTACTTTACAGGGTTTCGCACAGATACGCAGTATTTT.

This clonotype was picked up a small number of times. The chain couples TRBV7-6 to TRBJ2-7, with D hard to call. Trimming took off 0 bases at V and 5 bases at J, with 11 bases between the two ends. The CDR3 contains 14 residues. Germline V gene sequence: CDR1 SGHVS, CDR2 FNYEAQ. The CDR3 nucleotides are TGTGCCAGCAGCTTAGCGGGGAACCAGGACGAGCAGTACTTC. Encoded protein: CASSLAGNQDEQYF.

The J gene is TRBJ1-5, the V gene TRBV7-8; 7 bases are shared with TRBD1. The CDR3 sequence is 17 residues long. Losses at the gene ends were 4 bases for V and 5 bases for J; bases not matched to a gene: 14. Per germline, CDR1 SGHVS and CDR2 FQNEAQ. CDR3 region: CASSSPGDSRGDQPQHF. CDR3 DNA: TGTGCCAGCAGCTCCCCAGGGGACAGCCGTGGGGATCAGCCCCAGCATTTT.

The table lists this clonotype with a few counts. The J gene is TRBJ2-2, the V gene TRBV12-5; TRBD2 matches at 10 bases. Germline V gene sequence: CDR1 LGHNT, CDR2 FRNRAP. The CDR3 is made up of 19 amino acids. The ends lost 9 bases at V and 5 bases at J; junction bases unmatched: 21. This CDR3 is CASETSGTSARTGTGELFF. The CDR3 region has the DNA TGTGCTAGCGAAACCTCCGGGACTAGCGCGCGAACGGGGACCGGGGAGCTGTTTTTT.

The chain joins TRBV6-2 or TRBV6-3 to TRBJ2-7; D ambiguous. Germline V gene lookup returns CDR1 MNHEY and CDR2 SVGEGT. V was clipped by 9 bases and J by 0 bases, with 6 bases between them. The CDR3 consists of 11 residues. CDR3 amino acids: CASQRSYEQYF. Written as DNA, the CDR3 is TGTGCCAGTCAGCGCTCCTACGAGCAGTACTTC.

The chain carries TRBV27 and TRBJ2-1, with TRBD1 as a possible D gene (6 bases). V was shortened by 8 bases and J by 8 bases, with 10 bases between the two germline ends. This CDR3 has 11 amino acids. The V gene's germline CDR1 is MNHEY and CDR2 SMNVEV (reference sequence). The DNA of the CDR3 is TGTGCCAGCCAGGGGAACTATGAGCAGTTCTTC. This sequence encodes CASQGNYEQFF.

This chain connects TRBV6-5 to TRBJ1-1; no clear D. In germline, CDR1 is MNHEY, CDR2 SVGAGI. Deletions cut 1 base from V and 1 base from J, with 10 bases between. The CDR3 spans 15 residues. The CDR3 sequence is CASSYWVGKNTEAFF. CDR3 DNA: TGTGCCAGCAGTTACTGGGTCGGAAAGAACACTGAAGCTTTCTTT.

This chain links TRBV2 with TRBJ2-7; no clear D. The CDR3 consists of 11 residues. V was trimmed by 11 bases and J by 4 bases, leaving 12 bases between them. Germline loops: CDR1 SNHLY, CDR2 FYNNEI. The CDR3 sequence: CALQDVYEQYV. In nucleotides, the CDR3 is TGTGCCCTCCAGGACGTGTACGAGCAGTACGTC.

The sample holds a few counts of this clonotype. The chain employs TRBV6-2 or TRBV6-3 and TRBJ2-7; D is undetermined. V dropped 3 bases and J dropped 0 bases, with 15 bases sitting between them. The CDR3 has 16 amino acids. Per germline, CDR1 MNHEY and CDR2 SVGEGT. DNA for the CDR3: TGTGCCAGCAGTTATCCCCCAGATTACTTCTCCTACGAGCAGTACTTC. This gives the protein CASSYPPDYFSYEQYF.

This clonotype turned up a few times. The chain carries TRBV7-9 and TRBJ1-1, with D possibly TRBD1 on 5 matching bases. This CDR3 has 12 residues. V lost 5 bases, J lost 6 bases, and 10 bases lay in between. Germline CDR1 reads SEHNR; CDR2 reads FQNEAQ (reference sequence). Here the CDR3 reads CASSTGGAEAFF. Written as DNA, the CDR3 is TGTGCCAGCAGCACCGGAGGGGCTGAAGCTTTCTTT. Supplemented by reference TRBV7-9 and TRBJ1-1, the full variable domain reads DTGVSQNPRHKITKRGQNVTFRCDPISEHNRLYWYRQTLGQGPEFLTYFQNEAQLEKSRLLSDRFSAERPKGSFSTLEIQRTEQGDSAMYLCASSTGGAEAFFGQGTRLTVV.

This clonotype was seen only once. This chain connects TRBV2 to TRBJ1-2; D is uncertain. V lost 7 bases and J lost 0, with 12 bases in between. Germline lookup yields CDR1 SNHLY and CDR2 FYNNEI. CDR3 length equals 14 residues. Here the CDR3 reads CASIPAGSNYGYTF. CDR3 bases: TGTGCCAGCATCCCGGCAGGCTCTAACTATGGCTACACCTTC.

V is TRBV7-8 and J is TRBJ1-4, with D maybe TRBD1 (6 bases). The CDR3 extends over 16 amino acids. V lost 3 bases and J 3 bases, leaving 14 bases between the germline ends. The germline V gene encodes CDR1 SGHVS and CDR2 FQNEAQ. CDR3 bases: TGTGCCAGCAGCTTTACAGGGTGGTTATCTAATGAAAAACTGTTTTTT. This gives the protein CASSFTGWLSNEKLFF.

This clonotype was counted between two and nine times. The chain uses TRBV6-2 or TRBV6-3 and TRBJ1-5, with D perhaps matching TRBD1 (6 bases). Trimming pared 6 bases from V and 5 bases from J, leaving 23 bases between. The CDR3 runs 17 residues. CDR1 is MNHEY, CDR2 SVGEGT, per germline. CDR3 region: CASSPSHYRDVDQPQHF. Written as DNA, the CDR3 is TGTGCCAGCAGCCCCTCCCACTACAGGGATGTAGATCAGCCCCAGCATTTT.

This clonotype was recorded a few times. This sequence joins TRBV19 and TRBJ2-6; D is undetermined. Trimming took off 3 bases at V and 4 bases at J, with 7 bases between the two ends. The CDR3 is 14 residues long. Germline V lookup: CDR1 LNHDA, CDR2 SQIVND (reference sequence). The CDR3 region is CASSIVWGANVLTF. CDR3 nucleotides: TGTGCCAGTAGTATCGTGTGGGGGGCCAACGTCCTGACTTTC.

The chain recombines TRBV7-9 with TRBJ1-2, with D hard to call. Per germline, CDR1 SEHNR and CDR2 FQNEAQ (reference sequence). Between the trimmed V and J ends, which lost 8 bases and 7 bases, there was a span of 8 bases. The CDR3 loop spans 10 amino acids. This CDR3 is CASGVGGYTF. Written as DNA, the CDR3 is TGTGCCAGCGGGGTAGGTGGCTACACCTTC.